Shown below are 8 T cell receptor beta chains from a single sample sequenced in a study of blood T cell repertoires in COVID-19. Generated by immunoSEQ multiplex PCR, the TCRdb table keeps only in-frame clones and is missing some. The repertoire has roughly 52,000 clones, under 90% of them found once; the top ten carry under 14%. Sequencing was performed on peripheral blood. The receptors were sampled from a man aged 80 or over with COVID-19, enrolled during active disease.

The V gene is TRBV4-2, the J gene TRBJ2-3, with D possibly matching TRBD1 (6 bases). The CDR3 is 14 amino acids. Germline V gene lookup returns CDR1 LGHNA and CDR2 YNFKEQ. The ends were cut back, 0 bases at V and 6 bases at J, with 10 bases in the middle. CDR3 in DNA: TGTGCCAGCAGCCAAGATTTGGGGGCCGATACGCAGTATTTT. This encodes CASSQDLGADTQYF.

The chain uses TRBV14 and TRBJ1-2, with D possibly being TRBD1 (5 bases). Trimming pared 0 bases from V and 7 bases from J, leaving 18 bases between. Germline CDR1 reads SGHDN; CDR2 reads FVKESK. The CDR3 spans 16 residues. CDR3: CASSQDRGVGGSGYTF. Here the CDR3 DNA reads TGTGCCAGCAGCCAAGATAGGGGAGTGGGAGGTTCTGGCTACACCTTC.

DNA of the CDR3: TGTGCCAGCAGCGTAATAGCAGGGGGCGGCCACGGGGCCAACGTCCTGACTTTC. Protein: CASSVIAGGGHGANVLTF. The rearrangement links TRBV9 to TRBJ2-6, with 8 bases that match TRBD1. The length of the CDR3 is 18 residues. V gave up 1 base and J gave up 4 bases; unmatched junction bases: 10. Germline V lookup: CDR1 SGDLS, CDR2 YYNGEE.

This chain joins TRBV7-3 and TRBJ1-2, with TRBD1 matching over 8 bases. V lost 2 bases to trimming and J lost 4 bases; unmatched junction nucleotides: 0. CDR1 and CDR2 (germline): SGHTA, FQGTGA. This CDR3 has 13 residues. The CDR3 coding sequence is TGTGCCAGCAGCTTAGGACAGGGCTATGGCTACACCTTC. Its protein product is CASSLGQGYGYTF.

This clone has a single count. CDR3 nucleotides: TGTGCTAGTGGTTTGGTATTTCCGGGAGGTGAGCAGTTCTTC. Its protein product is CASGLVFPGGEQFF. This chain uses TRBV12-5 with TRBJ2-1; 7 nucleotides agree with TRBD2. Germline lookup yields CDR1 LGHNT and CDR2 FRNRAP. This CDR3 is 14 amino acids long. Trimming took 0 bases from V and 9 from J; bases not matched to a gene: 5.

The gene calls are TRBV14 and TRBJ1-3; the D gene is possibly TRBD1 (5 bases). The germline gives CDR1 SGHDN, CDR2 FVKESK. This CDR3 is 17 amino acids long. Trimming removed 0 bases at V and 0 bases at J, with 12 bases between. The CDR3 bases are TGTGCCAGCAGCCAAGAAAGGGGTCTGAGCTCTGGAAACACCATATATTTT. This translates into CASSQERGLSSGNTIYF.

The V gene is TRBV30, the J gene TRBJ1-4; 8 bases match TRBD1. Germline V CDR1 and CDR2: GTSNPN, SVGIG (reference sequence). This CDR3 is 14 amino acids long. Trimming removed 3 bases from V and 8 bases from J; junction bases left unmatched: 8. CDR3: CAWRDRVKEEKLFF. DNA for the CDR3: TGTGCCTGGAGGGACAGGGTTAAGGAGGAAAAACTGTTTTTT. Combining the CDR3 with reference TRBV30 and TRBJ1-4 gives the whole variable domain SQTIHQWPATLVQPVGSPLSLECTVEGTSNPNLYWYRQAAGRGLQLLFYSVGIGQISSEVPQNLSASRPQDRQFILSSKKLLLSDSGFYLCAWRDRVKEEKLFFGSGTQLSVL.

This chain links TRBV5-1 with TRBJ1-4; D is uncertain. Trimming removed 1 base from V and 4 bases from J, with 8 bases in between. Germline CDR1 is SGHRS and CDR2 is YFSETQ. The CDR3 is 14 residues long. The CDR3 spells CASSLYDINEKLFF. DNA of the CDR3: TGCGCCAGCAGCTTGTACGACATTAATGAAAAACTGTTTTTT.